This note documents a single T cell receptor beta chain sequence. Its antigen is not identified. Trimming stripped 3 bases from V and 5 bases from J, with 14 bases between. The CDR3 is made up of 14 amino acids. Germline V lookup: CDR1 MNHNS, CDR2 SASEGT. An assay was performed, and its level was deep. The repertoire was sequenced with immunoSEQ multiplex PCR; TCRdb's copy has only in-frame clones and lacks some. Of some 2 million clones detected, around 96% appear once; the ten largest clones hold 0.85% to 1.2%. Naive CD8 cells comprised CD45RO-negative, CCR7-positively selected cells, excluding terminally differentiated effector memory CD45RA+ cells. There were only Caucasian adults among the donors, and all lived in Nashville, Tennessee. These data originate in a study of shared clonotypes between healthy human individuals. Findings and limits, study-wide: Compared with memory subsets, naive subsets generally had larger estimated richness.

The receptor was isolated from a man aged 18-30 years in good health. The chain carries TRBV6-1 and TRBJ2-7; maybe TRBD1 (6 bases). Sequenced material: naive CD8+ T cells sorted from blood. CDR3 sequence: CASSDWGPTNEQYF. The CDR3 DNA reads TGTGCCAGCAGTGACTGGGGGCCGACTAACGAGCAGTACTTC.